These 5 T cell receptor beta chains came from one sample sequenced in a study of brain metastases from non-small cell lung cancer. Clones were sequenced by immunoSEQ multiplex PCR, and TCRdb holds only the in-frame ones, with some missing. Here the sample spans a few thousand clones, about 74% being singletons. The sample comprised primary lung tumor tissue. These receptors were collected from a donor at least 40 years old with non-small cell lung cancer.

V usage is TRBV5-1 and J usage is TRBJ2-7; D tentatively reads TRBD1 or TRBD2 (5 bases each). This CDR3 is 13 amino acids long. V lost 0 bases, J lost 6 bases, and 10 bases lay in between. Germline CDR1 reads SGHRS; CDR2 reads YFSETQ. This chain's CDR3 is CASSLEWGSEQYV. DNA of the CDR3: TGCGCCAGCAGCTTGGAGTGGGGGAGCGAGCAGTACGTC.

The rearrangement links TRBV9 to TRBJ2-3; 11 positions agree with TRBD1. The V gene end was trimmed by 3 bases and the J gene end by 2 bases; junction bases not matched to a gene: 5. Germline loops: CDR1 SGDLS, CDR2 YYNGEE. The CDR3 spans 16 residues. CDR3 nucleotide sequence: TGTGCCAGCAGCGAGGGACAGGGGGTCGACACAGATACGCAGTATTTT. It codes for CASSEGQGVDTDTQYF.

A remark on this clone: Other DNA sequences in this sample translate to the same CDR3. The chain is built from TRBV25-1 and TRBJ1-2, with D uncertain. The germline gives CDR1 MGHDK, CDR2 SYGVNS. The CDR3 has 12 amino acids. V gave up 3 bases and J gave up 4 bases, with 6 bases separating them. CDR3 residues: CASSDGRYGYTF. As DNA, the CDR3 is TGTGCCAGCAGTGATGGTCGCTATGGCTACACCTTC.

The V and J genes are TRBV14 and TRBJ2-3, with 11 nucleotides matching TRBD2. The CDR3 has 17 amino acids. Germline CDR1 is SGHDN and CDR2 is FVKESK. The V segment lost 3 bases and the J segment 5 bases; nucleotides outside the gene matches: 10. The CDR3 bases are TGTGCCAGCAGCCACAGAACTAGCGGGGGAAGGGGAGATACGCAGTATTTT. Its translation: CASSHRTSGGRGDTQYF.

The CDR3 is CASSFGGEGSYGYTF. The CDR3 DNA reads as TGTGCCAGCAGCTTTGGGGGGGAAGGATCCTATGGCTACACCTTC. The rearrangement uses TRBV7-2 and TRBJ1-2; weak D call: TRBD1 (5 bases). The length of the CDR3 is 15 residues. V gave up 3 bases and J gave up 4 bases, with 15 bases separating them. Germline V CDR1 and CDR2: SGHTA, FQGNSA. The variable domain in full, with the rest retrieved from reference TRBV7-2 and TRBJ1-2, is GAGVSQSPSNKVTEKGKDVELRCDPISGHTALYWYRQSLGQGLEFLIYFQGNSAPDKSGLPSDRFSAERTGGSVSTLTIQRTQQEDSAVYLCASSFGGEGSYGYTFGSGTRLTVV.